This entry lists 22 T cell receptor beta chains sequenced from one sample in a study of control samples from healthy donors and cancer patients. Produced via immunoSEQ multiplex PCR; TCRdb's table is partial and in-frame only. The sample has under 65,000 clones; around 87% are singletons. Sequencing input: PBMCs. Receptors originate from a woman between 55 and 75 years old with lung cancer.

CDR3 in DNA: TGTGCCAGCAGTGAAGCCGAGGGGCGAAACACCATATATTTT. Its translation: CASSEAEGRNTIYF. V is TRBV6-1 and J is TRBJ1-3, with a tentative D call TRBD1 (5 bases). V dropped 0 bases and J dropped 5 bases, with 8 bases sitting between them. There are 14 residues in the CDR3. The germline CDR1 and CDR2 sequences are MNHNS and SASEGT.

This chain connects TRBV19 to TRBJ1-4, with 7 bases that match TRBD1. The CDR3 has 15 amino acids. After removal of 5 bases from V and 8 bases from J, the junction contained 11 bases not matched to a gene. Germline-derived CDR1 and CDR2 are LNHDA and SQIVND (reference sequence). CDR3 sequence reads: CASSPTTGKGEKLFF. DNA of the CDR3: TGTGCCAGTAGTCCCACGACAGGGAAAGGAGAAAAACTGTTTTTT.

The J gene is TRBJ1-1, the V gene TRBV5-1, with D unresolved. Deletions cut 0 bases from V and 0 bases from J, with 6 bases between. The CDR3 contains 14 residues. Germline V gives CDR1 SGHRS, CDR2 YFSETQ. CDR3 amino acids: CASSLEALNTEAFF. The CDR3 nucleotides are TGCGCCAGCAGCTTGGAGGCGTTGAACACTGAAGCTTTCTTT.

The V gene is TRBV5-1, the J gene TRBJ1-3; no clear D gene. Germline V gene data show CDR1 as SGHRS and CDR2 as YFSETQ. The CDR3 is 14 amino acids. Trimming left V 0 bases short and J 1 base short, with 5 bases between. The CDR3 sequence is CASSLETSGNTIYF. For the CDR3, the DNA is TGCGCCAGCAGCTTGGAGACATCTGGAAACACCATATATTTT.

The J gene is TRBJ2-2, the V gene TRBV29-1, with D unclear. CDR3 length equals 11 residues. Germline-derived CDR1 and CDR2 are SQVTM and ANQGSEA. V was pared by 4 bases and J by 8 bases, with 8 bases between. CDR3 in DNA: TGCAGCGTTGCCCCCGGTGGGGAGCTGTTTTTT. The encoded protein is CSVAPGGELFF.

The gene calls are TRBV12-5 and TRBJ1-1; D remains unclear. This CDR3 is 13 amino acids long. V lost 9 bases, J lost 4 bases, and 15 bases lay in between. CDR1 and CDR2 from the germline V gene are LGHNT and FRNRAP. The CDR3 region has the DNA TGTGCTAGCGGTATTGCTGGGAGCACTGAAGCTTTCTTT. It codes for CASGIAGSTEAFF. The complete variable domain, with remaining parts taken from reference TRBV12-5 and TRBJ1-1, reads DARVTQTPRHKVTEMGQEVTMRCQPILGHNTVFWYRQTMMQGLELLAYFRNRAPLDDSGMPKDRFSAEMPDATLATLKIQPSEPRDSAVYFCASGIAGSTEAFFGQGTRLTVV.

This chain uses TRBV7-6 with TRBJ2-7; D tentatively fits TRBD1 or TRBD2 (5 bases each). Germline loops: CDR1 SGHVS, CDR2 FNYEAQ. V lost 5 bases and J lost 3, with 17 bases in between. This CDR3 comprises 15 residues. The DNA for the CDR3 is TGTGCCAGCAGCCCCCGTGAGGGGCCGGGCTACGAGCAGTACTTC. It specifies CASSPREGPGYEQYF.

The gene calls are TRBV9 and TRBJ2-3; the D is unclear. Germline V gene sequence: CDR1 SGDLS, CDR2 YYNGEE. Trimming took off 6 bases at V and 2 bases at J, with 10 bases between the two ends. CDR3 length equals 13 residues. For the CDR3, the DNA is TGTGCCAGCACCGTCGGAGACACAGATACGCAGTATTTT. Encoded protein: CASTVGDTDTQYF. The variable domain in full, completed from reference TRBV9 and TRBJ2-3, reads DSGVTQTPKHLITATGQRVTLRCSPRSGDLSVYWYQQSLDQGLQFLIQYYNGEERAKGNILERFSAQQFPDLHSELNLSSLELGDSALYFCASTVGDTDTQYFGPGTRLTVL.

This clone showed up just a few times. CDR3 sequence reads: CASSLEGTTNTGELFF. The DNA for the CDR3 is TGTGCCAGCAGCTTAGAAGGGACAACGAACACCGGGGAGCTGTTTTTT. J is TRBJ2-2 and V is TRBV7-2; tentatively, D is TRBD1 (6 bases). Germline V lookup: CDR1 SGHTA, CDR2 FQGNSA. V was trimmed by 1 base and J by 0 bases, leaving 9 bases between them. The CDR3 has 16 residues. Full variable domain (missing parts from reference TRBV7-2 and TRBJ2-2): GAGVSQSPSNKVTEKGKDVELRCDPISGHTALYWYRQSLGQGLEFLIYFQGNSAPDKSGLPSDRFSAERTGGSVSTLTIQRTQQEDSAVYLCASSLEGTTNTGELFFGEGSRLTVL.

This chain links TRBV7-2 with TRBJ1-4, with 7 bases that match TRBD1. The V gene's germline CDR1 is SGHTA and CDR2 FQGNSA. The CDR3 extends over 15 amino acids. Trimming at V came to 2 bases and at J to 8 bases, leaving 8 bases not matched to a gene. This CDR3 reads CASSLPGQRGEKLFF. The CDR3 DNA reads as TGTGCCAGCAGCTTACCGGGACAGCGGGGGGAAAAACTGTTTTTT. Together with reference TRBV7-2 and TRBJ1-4, the CDR3 gives the full variable domain: GAGVSQSPSNKVTEKGKDVELRCDPISGHTALYWYRQSLGQGLEFLIYFQGNSAPDKSGLPSDRFSAERTGGSVSTLTIQRTQQEDSAVYLCASSLPGQRGEKLFFGSGTQLSVL.

This clone was detected only a few times. The chain employs TRBV18 and TRBJ2-1; 7 positions match TRBD2. Germline lookup yields CDR1 KGHSH and CDR2 LQKENI. The CDR3 is 17 amino acids. Trimming removed 3 bases from V and 0 bases from J; junction bases left unmatched: 8. The CDR3 protein is CASSPASGSSSYNEQFF. In DNA, the CDR3 is TGTGCCAGCTCACCGGCTAGCGGAAGTAGCTCCTACAATGAGCAGTTCTTC.

The chain links TRBV10-3 to TRBJ2-4; TRBD1 matches 8 bases. The V and J ends lost 10 bases and 5 bases, in that order; junction bases with no gene match: 7. Germline CDR1 is ENHRY and CDR2 is SYGVKD. This CDR3 has 13 amino acids. CDR3 nucleotide sequence: TGTGCCACCGGACAGGGCCTAGAAAACATTCAGTACTTC. This sequence encodes CATGQGLENIQYF.

This chain connects TRBV29-1 to TRBJ2-7, with D possibly matching TRBD2 (5 bases). The CDR3 is 12 amino acids. Germline V gene lookup returns CDR1 SQVTM and CDR2 ANQGSEA. V was cut by 3 bases and J by 2 bases, with 8 bases left in between. The CDR3 region has the DNA TGCAGCGTTGACGCGGGTCCCTACGAGCAGTACTTC. The encoded protein is CSVDAGPYEQYF.

V and J are TRBV24-1 and TRBJ2-5, with 13 bases that match TRBD2. Germline V lookup: CDR1 KGHDR, CDR2 SFDVKD. After removal of 4 bases from V and 5 bases from J, the junction contained 9 bases not matched to a gene. The length of the CDR3 is 17 residues. CDR3 in amino acids: CATSDPLAGGPGETQYF. Written as DNA, the CDR3 is TGTGCCACCAGTGACCCACTAGCGGGAGGGCCGGGGGAGACCCAGTACTTC.

This clone has a single count. J is TRBJ1-1 and V is TRBV5-1; no clear D gene. V was cut by 0 bases and J by 5 bases, with 11 bases left in between. This CDR3 spans 14 amino acids. Germline CDR1 SGHRS, CDR2 YFSETQ. The CDR3 spells CASSLALSGTEAFF. CDR3 nucleotide sequence: TGCGCCAGCAGCTTGGCCTTGAGCGGGACTGAAGCTTTCTTT.

This clone appeared a single time. CDR3 loop: CASSQPPRTSGTQYF. In DNA, the CDR3 is TGTGCCAGCAGCCAACCCCCGCGGACCTCAGGGACCCAGTACTTC. The chain couples TRBV3-1 (or the pseudogene TRBV3-2) to TRBJ2-5; no reliable D call. The CDR3 spans 15 residues. Trimming took off 2 bases at V and 7 bases at J, with 17 bases between the two ends. CDR1 and CDR2 from the germline V gene are LGHDT and YNNKEL (reference sequence).

The V call is TRBV7-9, the J call TRBJ1-2, with D unclear. V shed 5 bases and J shed 7 bases, with 11 bases lying between them. This CDR3 has 12 residues. Germline CDR1 SEHNR, CDR2 FQNEAQ (reference sequence). The CDR3 here is CASSQTIAGYTF. CDR3 DNA: TGTGCCAGCAGCCAGACGATTGCTGGCTACACCTTC.

The genes are TRBV3-1 (or the pseudogene TRBV3-2) and TRBJ2-1; no definite D call. CDR3 length: 11 amino acids. CDR1 and CDR2 from the germline V gene are LGHDT and YNNKEL (reference sequence). V was clipped by 0 bases and J by 10 bases, with 4 bases between them. CDR3 nucleotide sequence: TGTGCCAGCAGCCAAGACAGAGAGCAGTTCTTC. Encoded protein: CASSQDREQFF.

The chain joins TRBV9 to TRBJ1-6; the match to TRBD1 covers 7 bases. Germline V CDR1 and CDR2: SGDLS, YYNGEE. After removal of 3 bases from V and 8 bases from J, the junction contained 8 bases not matched to a gene. CDR3 length equals 15 residues. CDR3 in amino acids: CASSEGAQGDSPLHF. The CDR3 DNA is TGTGCCAGCAGCGAGGGGGCCCAAGGGGATTCACCCCTCCACTTT.

This chain links TRBV6-2 or TRBV6-3 with TRBJ2-7; 7 bases are a match to TRBD1. This CDR3 spans 16 amino acids. With 0 bases clipped from V and 1 base from J, the junction kept 6 bases outside the gene matches. Germline values: CDR1 MNHEY, CDR2 SVGEGT. The CDR3 DNA follows: TGTGCCAGCAGTTACTCAACGACAGGGCCTTCCTACGAGCAGTACTTC. It specifies CASSYSTTGPSYEQYF.

The CDR3 sequence is CASSPGTVGETQYF. CDR3 DNA sequence: TGTGCCAGCTCACCTGGTACAGTGGGCGAGACCCAGTACTTC. This sequence joins TRBV18 and TRBJ2-5, with no clear D. V dropped 3 bases and J dropped 5 bases, with 13 bases sitting between them. The CDR3 has 14 residues. CDR1 and CDR2 from the germline V gene are KGHSH and LQKENI. Looking up the rest from reference TRBV18 and TRBJ2-5 gives the full variable domain: NAGVMQNPRHLVRRRGQEARLRCSPMKGHSHVYWYRQLPEEGLKFMVYLQKENIIDESGMPKERFSAEFPKEGPSILRIQQVVRGDSAAYFCASSPGTVGETQYFGPGTRLLVL.

This sequence joins TRBV13 and TRBJ1-1; D is unclear. Germline V gives CDR1 PRHDT, CDR2 FYEKMQ (reference sequence). This CDR3 is 14 amino acids long. V was clipped by 0 bases and J by 5 bases, with 10 bases between them. The CDR3 DNA reads as TGTGCCAGCAGCTTAGGCGGACCCGGGACTGAAGCTTTCTTT. The encoded protein is CASSLGGPGTEAFF.